This TCR beta chain was recorded in a study of blood T cell repertoires in COVID-19. Background on the study: Sources were T cells, B-cell-depleted T cells, or PBMCs; the material itself was cDNA or gDNA.

Under the authors' procedure: Quantification of nucleated cells was approximated via reference gene primer amplification. This table comes from immunoSEQ multiplex PCR, and its TCRdb copy is limited to in-frame clones, with some not included. V, J and clone size are taken as reported in that table, and D and trimming were inferred from the DNA itself. The data contain about 44,000 clones, 89% of them singletons. The CDR3 runs to 14 residues. Germline lookup yields CDR1 LNHDA and CDR2 SQIVND (reference sequence). To note about this clone: One end of the junction is discordant with germline, which a read error may explain.

The source of this sequence is a man in his 70s with active COVID-19. The sample comprised peripheral blood. The chain joins TRBV19 to TRBJ1-2, with 9 bases fitting TRBD1. For the CDR3, the DNA is TGTGCCAGTAGTAGCCGGACAGGGGAGTATGGCCACACCTTC. This gives the protein CASSSRTGEYGHTF.